This TCR beta chain originates from a study of regulatory T cells in long-lasting Graves disease. Study at large: Under 3 months of antithyroid drugs had been taken by newly diagnosed Graves' patients.

HTBI primers from iRepertoire and Arm-PCR of CDR3 regions yielded the TCR beta libraries. In TCRdb, the multiplex PCR reads were re-called with MiXCR into one record per CDR3 protein. The table includes about 440,000 distinct CDR3 sequences, around 14% detected once. This clonotype appeared many times. Trimming shortened V by 4 bases and J by 5 bases, and 18 bases separated the two germline ends. Germline CDR1 is MGHRA and CDR2 is YSYEKL. CDR3 length: 16 residues. Time point reported: newly diagnosed GD, antithyroid drugs for less than 3 months. Scientists built the TCR library using RNA that was extracted from PBMCs. These data also featured in a second study, about T cells in Graves' hyperthyroidism and ophthalmopathy. That paper notes: Ophthalmopathy was identified by the model a median approximately six months ahead of onset.

The sequence was obtained from a woman in her twenties or thirties with Graves disease. This chain uses TRBV4-1 with TRBJ1-5; D perhaps matches TRBD1 (6 bases). This specimen consisted of peripheral blood mononuclear cells (PBMCs), obtained at new diagnosis, from a patient treated with antithyroid drugs. Here the CDR3 reads CASSPGGGGRHQPQHF. The CDR3 coding sequence is TGCGCCAGCAGCCCAGGAGGGGGGGGGAGGCATCAGCCCCAGCATTTT.